This paragraph reports one T cell receptor (beta chain). Its antigen is still unknown. One base away there is no much larger clone; base qualities are not given. In light of the paper, this sample's treatment or condition label describes: around 19 received Ad26.COV2.S at low or high dose, single or two shots; roughly five received placebo; per-sample allocation not given. For vaccine and placebo recipients, the sequenced repertoires came from samples collected on day 63 after the first injection. In Cohort 1b, about 27 adults aged 18-55 years were enrolled at a single site in Boston, USA, between 29 July and 7 August 2020. Ad26.COV2.S consisted of a replication-incompetent adenovirus type 26 vector by which a prefusion-stabilized SARS-CoV-2 spike protein from the original Wuhan strain was expressed. The sample belongs to a study of Ad26.COV2.S vaccination and SARS-CoV-2 variants (dated by TCRdb to 2020 to 2023). With regard to the full study: Donors in the vaccine arm were drawn from COV1001, a phase I-IIa trial of Ad26.COV2.S in healthy adults that was multicentre, randomized, double-blind and placebo-controlled. A total of 32 samples were included in the TCR-sequenced set, comprising about 20 Ad26.COV2.S vaccine recipients, 5 placebo recipients and 8 SARS-CoV-2 convalescent individuals. TCRbeta repertoire sequencing served as the tool for gauging how specific and how broad the SARS-CoV-2-reactive T cell receptors were following Ad26.COV2.S vaccination. Ad26.COV2.S was administered intramuscularly at a dose of 5x10^10 or 1x10^11 viral particles, either as one shot or as two shots given 56 days apart. Throughout the experiments and outcome assessment, investigators stayed blinded to trial group allocation. Trial participants were randomized into five groups of five, in which low-dose or high-dose Ad26.COV2.S was given once or twice, or placebo was given on both occasions.

Points the paper makes about the study in general: After vaccination, spike-specific CD8+ and CD4+ T cell responses were reported to show substantial breadth. Comparing responses between vaccine doses or regimens was not something the study was powered to do. Vaccine and placebo recipients had similar non-spike TCR breadth, a finding consistent with the vaccine containing only spike. It was noted by the authors that total T cell responses may have been underestimated by the TCR breadth and depth analyses. Compared with placebo recipients, Ad26.COV2.S recipients showed higher spike-specific TCR breadth (P = 0.0014).

The CDR3 covers 13 residues, taking in both the cysteine and the phenylalanine. The sequence is cut down to CDR3 DNA, 39 bases in frame from base 1. Reading the germline V gene (reference sequence) gives CDR1 SEHNR and CDR2 FQNEAQ. Trimming removed 5 bases from V and 4 bases from J, leaving 11 bases between the germline ends. The immunoSEQ Assay was used to sequence TCRbeta CDR3 regions. After extraction, genomic DNA underwent amplification by bias-controlled multiplex PCR, followed by high-throughput sequencing. Per the original workflow: To quantify the absolute abundance of each unique TCRbeta CDR3 region, sequences were collapsed and filtered. T cell fraction was estimated by normalizing TCRbeta template counts to usable DNA, with usable DNA measured through amplification of reference genes found in all nucleated cells. Repertoire TCRs were annotated as SARS-CoV-2-specific by exact matching of V gene, CDR3 amino acid sequence and J gene to a known reactive TCR set. The reference SARS-CoV-2 TCR set came from MIRA and was filtered for enrichment in COVID-19-positive ImmuneCODE repertoires, removing public or cross-reactive TCRs. Based on the MIRA antigens, annotated TCRs were further analysed at the level of specific ORF or position within ORF. Depth was the summed frequency of annotated unique rearrangements, while breadth was defined as annotated unique rearrangements over total unique productive rearrangements. Two-sided Wilcoxon rank-sum tests were used to compare TCR breadth between groups. In its TCRdb copy, this immuneACCESS table keeps in-frame sequences only and misses some clones. Where compared with another copy, unresolved V genes explain less than half of these, and the others have no known cause. V, J and clone size are taken as reported in that table, and D and trimming were inferred from the DNA itself. For this sample the table gives hundreds of thousands of clones, of which about 89% were detected only once. About 1.5% of the sample lies in the top ten.

The sequencing here drew on peripheral blood, taken in a trial of Ad26.COV2.S vaccine versus placebo. The TCR originated in a person aged 18-60 years who received the Ad26.COV2.S COVID-19 vaccine or a placebo. The sequence links TRBV7-9 to TRBJ2-5, and perhaps TRBD1 as D gene, on 5 matching bases. CDR3 region: CASSPAGSETQYF. The sequence in DNA is TGTGCCAGCAGCCCGGCAGGGTCAGAGACCCAGTACTTC.